A single sample is the source of the 19 T cell receptor beta chains below, sequenced in a study of blood T cells in healthy people across ages. Then a second PCR, running roughly 7 to 12 cycles, was carried out with a sample-barcoded 5' primer and a J-beta primer mix. TCRdb called the 5' RACE reads again in MiXCR, with one record for every CDR3 protein. The sample holds about 1.6 million distinct CDR3 sequences; roughly 30% are singletons and the top ten take around 11%. The specimen sequenced was blood. The receptors were sampled from a woman aged 25 to 39 in good health.

The chain has TRBV7-3 and TRBJ2-2; the match to TRBD2 covers 11 bases. Losses at the gene ends were 5 bases for V and 10 bases for J; bases not matched to a gene: 9. The CDR3 consists of 15 residues. Germline CDR1 SGHTA, CDR2 FQGTGA. DNA for the CDR3: TGTGCCAGCAGCATTAGCGGGAGGGGGGCTACGGAGCTGTTTTTT. Amino acids: CASSISGRGATELFF.

On this clonotype itself: Since a much larger clone is just one base distant, this may be a read error. The gene calls are TRBV10-3 and TRBJ2-1; a weak D match, TRBD2 (5 bases). Germline V gene data show CDR1 as ENHRY and CDR2 as SYGVKD. V lost 5 bases to trimming and J lost 7 bases, with 9 bases between them. The CDR3 runs 12 residues. CDR3 coding DNA: TGTGCCATCAGTACCGGGGTGAATGAGCAGTTCTTC. The encoded protein is CAISTGVNEQFF.

J is TRBJ1-2 and V is TRBV28, with 9 bases that match TRBD1. The germline gives CDR1 MDHEN, CDR2 SYDVKM. The CDR3 contains 13 residues. DNA of the CDR3: TGTGTCGCGACAGGGGGAGTCTACTATGGCTACACCTTC. Its translation: CVATGGVYYGYTF.

V is TRBV3-1 and J is TRBJ1-2, with 9 bases aligning to TRBD1. The CDR3 length is 15 residues. Germline assignment: CDR1 LGHDT and CDR2 YNNKEL (reference sequence). The trim removed 0 bases at V and 4 bases at J, leaving 3 bases unmatched. The CDR3 reads CASSQEDRGVYGYTF. The CDR3 DNA reads as TGTGCCAGCAGCCAAGAAGACAGGGGGGTCTATGGCTACACCTTC.

The chain combines TRBV11-2 with TRBJ2-1, with 8 positions matching TRBD1. CDR3 length: 14 amino acids. After removal of 1 base from V and 9 bases from J, the junction contained 5 bases not matched to a gene. Germline values: CDR1 SGHAT, CDR2 FQNNGV. CDR3 bases: TGTGCCAGCAGCTTAGGCCCAGGGGGCGTTGAGCAGTTCTTC. This sequence encodes CASSLGPGGVEQFF.

With regard to this clonotype: This could be a read error, since a much larger clone is one nucleotide away. The J gene is TRBJ2-3, the V gene TRBV10-3, with D maybe TRBD2 (5 bases). Trimming shortened V by 6 bases and J by 10 bases, and 17 bases separated the two germline ends. The V gene's germline CDR1 is ENHRY and CDR2 SYGVKD. The CDR3 is 13 amino acids. The CDR3 loop reads CAIREAARIAQYF. CDR3 bases: TGTGCCATCAGGGAGGCGGCACGGATCGCGCAGTATTTT.

The chain uses TRBV9 and TRBJ2-7; weak D call: TRBD2 (7 bases). Germline lookup yields CDR1 SGDLS and CDR2 YYNGEE. This CDR3 contains 15 residues. Trimming removed 4 bases from V and 5 bases from J, with 19 bases in between. CDR3 DNA: TGTGCCAGCAGCCTATCGGGCGCGGGGGCCAACGAGCAGTACTTC. Translating gives CASSLSGAGANEQYF. The complete variable domain, with remaining parts taken from reference TRBV9 and TRBJ2-7, reads DSGVTQTPKHLITATGQRVTLRCSPRSGDLSVYWYQQSLDQGLQFLIQYYNGEERAKGNILERFSAQQFPDLHSELNLSSLELGDSALYFCASSLSGAGANEQYFGPGTRLTVT.

This clonotype was recorded many times. The genes are TRBV7-2 and TRBJ2-2; the D call may be TRBD1 or TRBD2 (6 bases each). V lost 0 bases, J lost 3 bases, and 8 bases lay in between. Germline V lookup: CDR1 SGHTA, CDR2 FQGNSA. This CDR3 has 15 residues. CDR3: CASSLAGGDTGELFF. The CDR3 DNA sequence: TGTGCCAGCAGCTTAGCGGGGGGCGACACCGGGGAGCTGTTTTTT.

The chain carries TRBV3-1 and TRBJ1-1; D call uncertain. Germline CDR1 reads LGHDT; CDR2 reads YNNKEL (reference sequence). Deletions cut 0 bases from V and 0 bases from J, with 8 bases between. The CDR3 runs to 15 residues. CDR3 loop: CASSQDQPLNTEAFF. The CDR3 DNA reads as TGTGCCAGCAGCCAAGATCAGCCACTGAACACTGAAGCTTTCTTT.

CDR3 amino acids: CSVATAYEQYF. The CDR3 DNA sequence: TGCAGCGTTGCGACGGCATATGAGCAGTACTTC. The chain is built from TRBV29-1 and TRBJ2-5; unclear D gene. CDR3 length: 11 amino acids. CDR1 SQVTM and CDR2 ANQGSEA come from the germline V gene. V was shortened by 4 bases and J by 11 bases, with 14 bases between the two germline ends.

For the CDR3, the DNA is TGTGCCAGCAGCCCCAGTCACCTGAACACTGAAGCTTTCTTT. Protein sequence: CASSPSHLNTEAFF. The chain links TRBV2 to TRBJ1-1; D gene ambiguous. The CDR3 covers 14 residues. The V end was cut by 6 bases, the J end by 0 bases, with 11 bases between. Per the germline V gene, CDR1 is SNHLY and CDR2 is FYNNEI. Based on the CDR3 plus reference TRBV2 and TRBJ1-1, the full variable domain is EPEVTQTPSHQVTQMGQEVILRCVPISNHLYFYWYRQILGQKVEFLVSFYNNEISEKSEIFDDQFSVERPDGSNFTLKIRSTKLEDSAMYFCASSPSHLNTEAFFGQGTRLTVV.

This chain joins TRBV18 and TRBJ1-6, with a possible D match to TRBD1 (5 bases). This CDR3 spans 15 amino acids. Trimming shortened V by 3 bases and J by 5 bases, and 11 bases separated the two germline ends. Looked up from germline, CDR1 is KGHSH and CDR2 is LQKENI. DNA for the CDR3: TGTGCCAGCTCACCGGGGACGGGACATAATTCACCCCTCCACTTT. This codes for CASSPGTGHNSPLHF.

The gene calls are TRBV6-1 and TRBJ2-3; D may be TRBD1 or TRBD2 (8 bases each). Germline-derived CDR1 and CDR2 are MNHNS and SASEGT. V was pared by 7 bases and J by 2 bases, with 25 bases between. CDR3 length: 18 amino acids. DNA for the CDR3: TGTGCCAGCACCGGACAGGGACCAGCGGGGGCCTACACAGATACGCAGTATTTT. This sequence encodes CASTGQGPAGAYTDTQYF.

Points on this clonotype: A read error is possible here, since a much larger clone lies one base away. The V gene is TRBV30, the J gene TRBJ2-1, with D possibly matching TRBD2 (6 bases). Germline CDR1 GTSNPN, CDR2 SVGIG (reference sequence). The length of the CDR3 is 14 residues. V lost 4 bases and J lost 3, with 13 bases in between. The CDR3 nucleotides read TGTGCCTGGAAGGGCGGCGGGGACTACAATGAGCAGTTCTTC. Its protein is CAWKGGGDYNEQFF. Full variable domain (remainder filled in from reference TRBV30 and TRBJ2-1): SQTIHQWPATLVQPVGSPLSLECTVEGTSNPNLYWYRQAAGRGLQLLFYSVGIGQISSEVPQNLSASRPQDRQFILSSKKLLLSDSGFYLCAWKGGGDYNEQFFGPGTRLTVL.

V and J are TRBV20-1 and TRBJ2-6; possibly TRBD2 for D (6 bases). CDR3 length equals 15 residues. V lost 3 bases, J lost 2 bases, and 11 bases lay in between. The germline V gene has CDR1 DFQATT and CDR2 SNEGSKA (reference sequence). The CDR3 nucleotides are TGCAGTGCTAGGCCCACGGGGGCTGGGGCCAACGTCCTGACTTTC. Amino acids: CSARPTGAGANVLTF.

This clonotype was counted between two and nine times. The chain links TRBV6-5 to TRBJ2-3; D possibly matches TRBD1 or TRBD2 (7 bases each). In germline, CDR1 is MNHEY, CDR2 SVGAGI. The V end lost 6 bases, the J end lost 5 bases, and 21 bases lay between the germline ends. The CDR3 contains 16 residues. The CDR3 protein is CASSFLTGRGGDTQYF. CDR3 bases: TGTGCCAGCAGCTTTTTGACAGGGAGGGGCGGAGATACGCAGTATTTT.

The chain employs TRBV6-4 and TRBJ1-2; perhaps TRBD1 as D (5 bases). Germline lookup yields CDR1 MRHNA and CDR2 SNTAGT. V was pared by 6 bases and J by 3 bases, with 17 bases between. This CDR3 region has 15 residues. CDR3 in DNA: TGTGCCAGCAGCCCCGGGGCAGGGATTGACTATGGCTACACCTTC. Protein sequence: CASSPGAGIDYGYTF.

This clonotype was seen more than once but under ten times. The chain is built from TRBV5-1 and TRBJ2-5; D may be TRBD1 (5 bases). V lost 2 bases, J lost 0 bases, and 11 bases lay in between. This CDR3 contains 15 residues. Germline CDR1 is SGHRS and CDR2 is YFSETQ. This chain's CDR3 is CASSLGASYQETQYF. CDR3 DNA sequence: TGCGCCAGCAGCTTAGGGGCATCGTACCAAGAGACCCAGTACTTC.

V is TRBV4-1 and J is TRBJ1-5, with D possibly being TRBD1 (6 bases). Trimming cost V 4 bases and J 3 bases, with 10 bases left between them. Per germline, CDR1 MGHRA and CDR2 YSYEKL. This CDR3 is built from 14 residues. CDR3 amino acids: CASSPRQDNQPQHF. The CDR3 DNA sequence: TGCGCCAGCAGCCCCCGACAGGACAATCAGCCCCAGCATTTT.